These 22 T cell receptor beta chains were sequenced from one sample in a study of blood T cell repertoires in COVID-19. Clones were sequenced by immunoSEQ multiplex PCR, and TCRdb holds only the in-frame ones, with some missing. The sample carries approximately 250,000 clones, roughly 84% recorded once. Sequencing was performed on peripheral blood. The receptors stem from a middle-aged man with acute or convalescent COVID-19.

This chain uses TRBV11-2 with TRBJ2-3; 13 nucleotides agree with TRBD2. The CDR3 length is 17 residues. J was trimmed by 5 bases and V by 1 base; bases with no gene match: 6. Germline CDR1 SGHAT, CDR2 FQNNGV. The CDR3 reads CASSLGGLAGKVDTQYF. CDR3 DNA: TGTGCCAGCAGCTTAGGGGGACTAGCGGGGAAGGTAGATACGCAGTATTTT.

This sequence joins TRBV4-1 and TRBJ1-5; 7 positions agree with TRBD1. The trim removed 4 bases at V and 4 bases at J, leaving 13 bases unmatched. The CDR3 is 17 residues long. Germline lookup yields CDR1 MGHRA and CDR2 YSYEKL. CDR3 region: CASSRGRGGMMNQPQHF. The CDR3 DNA follows: TGCGCCAGCAGCCGGGGGCGAGGGGGCATGATGAATCAGCCCCAGCATTTT.

J is TRBJ1-2 and V is TRBV18; D is ambiguous. Germline CDR1 is KGHSH and CDR2 is LQKENI. Trimming pared 3 bases from V and 5 bases from J, leaving 19 bases between. The CDR3 consists of 16 residues. DNA for the CDR3: TGTGCCAGCTCACCTTCCATCTCCGACACTCTATATGGCTACACCTTC. Its protein is CASSPSISDTLYGYTF.

The chain joins TRBV5-1 to TRBJ2-1, with TRBD2 matching 15 bases. CDR3 length: 18 residues. Germline V gives CDR1 SGHRS, CDR2 YFSETQ. J lost 3 bases, V lost 4 bases, and 8 bases had no gene match. The chain's CDR3 is CASSPSGLAGGFYNEQFF. CDR3 bases: TGCGCCAGCAGCCCCTCCGGACTAGCGGGGGGGTTCTACAATGAGCAGTTCTTC.

V is TRBV2 and J is TRBJ2-1; 7 bases align to TRBD1. The germline V gene encodes CDR1 SNHLY and CDR2 FYNNEI. The CDR3 covers 15 residues. Trimming took 7 bases from V and 2 from J; bases not matched to a gene: 8. DNA for the CDR3: TGTGCCAGCACCCTACTTGGGACAGCCTACAATGAGCAGTTCTTC. It yields the protein CASTLLGTAYNEQFF.

The genes are TRBV19 and TRBJ2-5; weak D call: TRBD2 (6 bases). The germline gives CDR1 LNHDA, CDR2 SQIVND (reference sequence). Trimming cost V 3 bases and J 1 base, with 15 bases left between them. The CDR3 extends over 16 amino acids. The CDR3 spells CASSMGKVGGQETQYF. The CDR3, as DNA: TGTGCCAGTAGTATGGGAAAGGTGGGGGGCCAAGAGACCCAGTACTTC.

This clone was found once. This chain connects TRBV6-1 to TRBJ1-6; D is uncertain. Germline V gene data show CDR1 as MNHNS and CDR2 as SASEGT. The length of the CDR3 is 16 residues. The ends were cut back, 0 bases at V and 10 bases at J, with 16 bases in the middle. CDR3: CASSEAQRLDGSPLHF. CDR3 in DNA: TGTGCCAGCAGTGAAGCTCAGCGGCTCGATGGATCACCCCTCCACTTT.

The V call is TRBV7-9, the J call TRBJ1-3; possibly TRBD1 for D (5 bases). Germline assignment: CDR1 SEHNR and CDR2 FQNEAQ (reference sequence). V lost 1 base to trimming and J lost 0 bases, with 10 bases between them. CDR3 length: 16 residues. Here the CDR3 reads CASSLGTRGSGNTIYF. The CDR3 coding sequence is TGTGCCAGCAGCTTAGGCACAAGGGGCTCTGGAAACACCATATATTTT.

The chain combines TRBV11-2 with TRBJ2-7; D is possibly TRBD1 (5 bases). The CDR3 runs 17 residues. Trimming cost V 1 base and J 1 base, with 17 bases left between them. Germline assignment: CDR1 SGHAT and CDR2 FQNNGV. The CDR3 DNA reads TGTGCCAGCAGCTTAGTCCCAGCAGGGTCCGGGTCCTACGAGCAGTACTTC. Translating it yields CASSLVPAGSGSYEQYF.

This sequence joins TRBV9 and TRBJ2-5; maybe TRBD1 (5 bases). CDR1 SGDLS and CDR2 YYNGEE come from the germline V gene. The CDR3 sequence is 12 residues long. Trimming left V 0 bases short and J 7 bases short, with 7 bases between. DNA of the CDR3: TGTGCCAGCAGCGTAGATCAGGGGACCCAGTACTTC. It specifies CASSVDQGTQYF.

This chain links TRBV29-1 with TRBJ1-6; no definite D call. The CDR3 contains 16 residues. Germline values: CDR1 SQVTM, CDR2 ANQGSEA. V was clipped by 5 bases and J by 5 bases, with 19 bases between them. This CDR3 is CSVPIRSGGNNSPLHF. The CDR3 region has the DNA TGCAGCGTTCCTATTAGGTCCGGCGGAAATAATTCACCCCTCCACTTT.

This sequence joins TRBV19 and TRBJ1-1; D remains unclear. CDR1 is LNHDA, CDR2 SQIVND, per germline (reference sequence). The length of the CDR3 is 13 residues. V was clipped by 3 bases and J by 11 bases, with 16 bases between them. The CDR3 loop reads CASSIGVETAAFF. CDR3 nucleotides: TGTGCCAGTAGTATCGGTGTGGAGACCGCTGCTTTCTTT. Supplemented by reference TRBV19 and TRBJ1-1, the full variable domain reads DGGITQSPKYLFRKEGQNVTLSCEQNLNHDAMYWYRQDPGQGLRLIYYSQIVNDFQKGDIAEGYSVSREKKESFPLTVTSAQKNPTAFYLCASSIGVETAAFFGQGTRLTVV.

This chain links TRBV7-8 with TRBJ2-5; 12 bases agree with TRBD1. After removal of 7 bases from V and 4 bases from J, the junction contained 7 bases not matched to a gene. The CDR3 spans 15 residues. The germline V gene encodes CDR1 SGHVS and CDR2 FQNEAQ. The DNA for the CDR3 is TGTGCCAGCAACCAGAAGGGACAGGGGGCAGAGACCCAGTACTTC. It yields the protein CASNQKGQGAETQYF.

This clone was detected only a few times. This chain links TRBV30 with TRBJ2-7, with 12 bases matching TRBD2. The CDR3 contains 15 residues. J was trimmed by 0 bases and V by 7 bases; bases with no gene match: 7. The germline CDR1 and CDR2 sequences are GTSNPN and SVGIG (reference sequence). CDR3 DNA sequence: TGTGCCTTGAGACTAGCGGGGGCTCTCTCCTACGAGCAGTACTTC. It specifies CALRLAGALSYEQYF.

This chain links TRBV5-1 with TRBJ2-2, with TRBD1 matching 10 bases. In germline, CDR1 is SGHRS, CDR2 YFSETQ. V trimming: 4 bases; J trimming: 5 bases; junction bases outside the gene matches: 11. The CDR3 is 17 amino acids. The CDR3 region is CASSTEPGQGRTGELFF. DNA of the CDR3: TGCGCCAGCAGCACAGAACCGGGACAGGGGAGAACCGGGGAGCTGTTTTTT.

The V call is TRBV6-5, the J call TRBJ2-5; D is possibly TRBD1 (5 bases). This CDR3 contains 14 residues. CDR1 and CDR2 from the germline V gene are MNHEY and SVGAGI. V lost 7 bases to trimming and J lost 2 bases, with 14 bases between them. Written as DNA, the CDR3 is TGTGCCAGCAATAGGGGCAGCCAGCAAGAGACCCAGTACTTC. This gives the protein CASNRGSQQETQYF.

V is TRBV29-1 and J is TRBJ1-1; 8 bases agree with TRBD1. V shed 3 bases, J shed 5 bases, and the junction held 11 bases outside the gene matches. Germline V gene sequence: CDR1 SQVTM, CDR2 ANQGSEA. The CDR3 is 15 amino acids. CDR3 DNA: TGCAGCGTTGAGGCAAAGGGACAGGTGTCAACTGAAGCTTTCTTT. Translated, it gives CSVEAKGQVSTEAFF.

This rearrangement joins TRBV5-1 to TRBJ2-2, with 7 bases identical to TRBD2. Germline CDR1 is SGHRS and CDR2 is YFSETQ. The CDR3 is made up of 16 amino acids. J was trimmed by 3 bases and V by 0 bases; bases with no gene match: 5. CDR3 in DNA: TGCGCCAGCAGCTTGGGGGCTAGCGGTCACACCGGGGAGCTGTTTTTT. Its translation: CASSLGASGHTGELFF.

V and J are TRBV5-1 and TRBJ2-1, with TRBD1 as a possible D gene (7 bases). This CDR3 contains 14 residues. Germline CDR1 reads SGHRS; CDR2 reads YFSETQ. Trimming cost V 5 bases and J 6 bases, with 15 bases left between them. Here the CDR3 reads CASRVQGGTNEQFF. CDR3 sequence (DNA): TGCGCCAGCAGGGTGCAGGGGGGTACCAATGAGCAGTTCTTC.

This chain joins TRBV5-4 and TRBJ2-3; the D gene is possibly TRBD2 (6 bases). CDR1 is SGHNT and CDR2 is YYREEE in the germline V gene (reference sequence). The V gene lost 1 base and the J gene lost 0 bases, with 9 bases spanning the gap. The CDR3 runs to 15 residues. Here the CDR3 DNA reads TGTGCCAGCAGCTTGAACAGCGGGAGCACAGATACGCAGTATTTT. Amino acids: CASSLNSGSTDTQYF.

V gene TRBV5-1 combines with J gene TRBJ2-3, with TRBD1 matching over 7 bases. The V segment lost 4 bases and the J segment 1 base; nucleotides outside the gene matches: 3. Germline V lookup: CDR1 SGHRS, CDR2 YFSETQ. The CDR3 loop spans 14 amino acids. The CDR3 reads CASSQGQGTDTQYF. Written as DNA, the CDR3 is TGCGCCAGCAGCCAAGGACAGGGCACAGATACGCAGTATTTT.

For this clone: Within the sample, other DNA sequences also encode this same CDR3. The chain carries TRBV6-5 and TRBJ2-3; the D gene is possibly TRBD2 (5 bases). Trimming stripped 6 bases from V and 2 bases from J, with 15 bases between. Germline lookup yields CDR1 MNHEY and CDR2 SVGAGI. CDR3 length: 15 amino acids. This CDR3 is CASSPPGLNTDTQYF. CDR3 DNA sequence: TGTGCCAGCAGCCCACCGGGATTAAACACAGATACGCAGTATTTT.